Sequencing of this T cell receptor beta chain was carried out in a study of control samples from healthy donors and cancer patients. The germline V gene has CDR1 SEHNR and CDR2 FQNEAQ (reference sequence). Germline trimming cut 4 bases from V and 6 bases from J; bases unmatched to any gene: 11. This CDR3 contains 16 residues. The table came from immunoSEQ multiplex PCR; TCRdb's copy has only in-frame clones and leaves some out. Of around 100,000 clones in the sample, roughly 84% were seen once. Sequencing input: blood. The receptor was isolated from a woman aged 45-60 years in good health. The chain employs TRBV7-9 and TRBJ2-1, with 8 bases aligning to TRBD2. CDR3 nucleotides: TGTGCCAGCAGCTCGCGTCGGGCTAGCGGGTCCAATGAGCAGTTCTTC. Protein product: CASSSRRASGSNEQFF.